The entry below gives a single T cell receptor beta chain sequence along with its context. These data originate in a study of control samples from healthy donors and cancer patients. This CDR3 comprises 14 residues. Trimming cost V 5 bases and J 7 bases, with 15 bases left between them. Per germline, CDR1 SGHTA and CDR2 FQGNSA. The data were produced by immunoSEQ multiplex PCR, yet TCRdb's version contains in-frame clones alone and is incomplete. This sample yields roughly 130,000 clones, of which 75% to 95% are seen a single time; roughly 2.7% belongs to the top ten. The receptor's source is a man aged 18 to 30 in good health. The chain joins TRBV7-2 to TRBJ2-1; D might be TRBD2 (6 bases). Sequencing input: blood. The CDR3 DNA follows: TGTGCCAGCAGCCTTAGCGGACCTGTAAATGAGCAGTTCTTC. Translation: CASSLSGPVNEQFF.